Listed here are 20 T cell receptor beta chains from one sample, sequenced in a study of blood T cell repertoires in COVID-19. This table comes from immunoSEQ multiplex PCR, and its TCRdb copy is limited to in-frame clones, with some not included. The sample lists around 250,000 clones, around 84% seen once, with about 16% in the top ten. The specimen was PBMCs or T cells enriched from blood (not recorded which). The receptor source for this set is a man between 18 and 35 years old who had recovered from COVID-19.

This chain joins TRBV19 and TRBJ1-4, with 8 bases identical to TRBD1. Germline trimming cut 5 bases from V and 3 bases from J; bases unmatched to any gene: 5. CDR3 length: 15 residues. CDR1 is LNHDA and CDR2 is SQIVND in the germline V gene (reference sequence). The CDR3 here is CASSPDRGANEKLFF. In DNA form, the CDR3 reads TGTGCCAGTAGTCCCGACAGGGGCGCTAATGAAAAACTGTTTTTT.

The rearrangement joins TRBV6-5 to TRBJ2-1; 9 nucleotides align to TRBD2. The CDR3 runs to 15 residues. Germline CDR1 is MNHEY and CDR2 is SVGAGI. Trimming removed 6 bases from V and 7 bases from J; junction bases left unmatched: 10. Here the CDR3 reads CASRLTSGVGNEQFF. The CDR3 DNA is TGTGCCAGCAGACTGACTAGCGGAGTCGGTAATGAGCAGTTCTTC.

The chain has TRBV5-5 and TRBJ1-2, with TRBD1 identical over 7 bases. CDR1 is SGHKS and CDR2 is YYEKEE in the germline V gene (reference sequence). The CDR3 length is 15 residues. The V gene end was trimmed by 0 bases and the J gene end by 4 bases; junction bases not matched to a gene: 6. For the CDR3, the DNA is TGTGCCAGCAGCTTGGAGGCAGGGGGAGGCTATGGCTACACCTTC. As protein: CASSLEAGGGYGYTF.

The table lists this clone with a count of one. At the DNA level, this CDR3 is encoded by other sequences in the same sample as well. The chain carries TRBV6-4 and TRBJ2-2; no clear D. The CDR3 is 13 amino acids. CDR1 and CDR2 (germline): MRHNA, SNTAGT. Trimming left V 0 bases short and J 5 bases short, with 4 bases between. The CDR3 region has the DNA TGTGCCAGCAGTGACTCGTCAACCGGGGAGCTGTTTTTT. This gives the protein CASSDSSTGELFF.

The CDR3 loop reads CASSLLGQTSGRAAEQFF. DNA of the CDR3: TGTGCCAGCAGTTTATTGGGCCAAACTAGCGGGAGGGCCGCTGAGCAGTTCTTC. This chain connects TRBV27 to TRBJ2-1; 13 bases map to TRBD2. Germline CDR1 and CDR2: MNHEY and SMNVEV (reference sequence). The CDR3 spans 18 residues. The junction had 12 bases not matched to a gene; V was cut back by 1 base and J by 9 bases.

The V call is TRBV7-2, the J call TRBJ1-1, with 7 bases fitting TRBD1. V lost 7 bases to trimming and J lost 3 bases; unmatched junction nucleotides: 14. This CDR3 is 16 amino acids long. Germline V gene sequence: CDR1 SGHTA, CDR2 FQGNSA. The CDR3 DNA reads as TGTGCCAGCACCCCAGGGGGTTACGGTATGGACACTGAAGCTTTCTTT. Protein: CASTPGGYGMDTEAFF.

This chain links TRBV5-4 with TRBJ2-1, with 10 bases lining up with TRBD2. There are 15 residues in the CDR3. Germline CDR1 SGHNT, CDR2 YYREEE (reference sequence). Germline trimming cut 4 bases from V and 5 bases from J; bases unmatched to any gene: 6. Written as DNA, the CDR3 is TGTGCCAGCAGCACCGGACTAGCGGACAACAATGAGCAGTTCTTC. Its protein product is CASSTGLADNNEQFF.

The rearrangement joins TRBV5-1 to TRBJ2-1; D perhaps matches TRBD2 (6 bases). Trimming cost V 2 bases and J 3 bases, with 15 bases left between them. This CDR3 has 16 residues. Germline V CDR1 and CDR2: SGHRS, YFSETQ. The CDR3, as DNA: TGCGCCAGCAGCTTTTCGGCTAGCGAGGGCTACAATGAGCAGTTCTTC. Translating it yields CASSFSASEGYNEQFF.

This clone occurred a few times. This chain uses TRBV7-8 with TRBJ2-3; TRBD2 agrees at 11 bases. This CDR3 is built from 17 residues. Germline trimming cut 0 bases from V and 2 bases from J; bases unmatched to any gene: 4. In germline, CDR1 is SGHVS, CDR2 FQNEAQ. CDR3 sequence: CASSLAPSGGSTDTQYF. CDR3 DNA: TGTGCCAGCAGCTTAGCGCCTAGCGGGGGGTCCACAGATACGCAGTATTTT.

The V gene is TRBV19, the J gene TRBJ2-4; no clear D. V lost 1 base, J lost 4 bases, and 11 bases lay in between. From germline, CDR1 is LNHDA and CDR2 SQIVND (reference sequence). The CDR3 contains 15 residues. Written as DNA, the CDR3 is TGTGCCAGTAGTATAGGTTCAGGTATAAAAAACATTCAGTACTTC. Its translation: CASSIGSGIKNIQYF.

In the case of this clone: The junction departs from germline at one end; a sequencing error may be responsible. The chain employs TRBV28 and TRBJ2-7, with 7 bases identical to TRBD2. The CDR3 is 14 residues long. CDR1 is MDHEN, CDR2 SYDVKM, per germline. The CDR3 region is CVSSGPSGTYEQYF. As DNA, the CDR3 is TGCGTGTCCTCGGGGCCTAGCGGAACCTACGAGCAGTACTTC.

The V gene is TRBV29-1, the J gene TRBJ2-5; the match to TRBD1 covers 7 bases. There are 13 residues in the CDR3. V lost 3 bases and J lost 5; bases outside the gene matches: 6. Per germline, CDR1 SQVTM and CDR2 ANQGSEA. In DNA, the CDR3 is TGCAGCGTTGAGGACAGGATAGCTGAGACCCAGTACTTC. It codes for CSVEDRIAETQYF.

J is TRBJ2-7 and V is TRBV5-1, with D unresolved. The length of the CDR3 is 15 residues. Trimming shortened V by 1 base and J by 5 bases, and 16 bases separated the two germline ends. CDR1 and CDR2 (germline): SGHRS, YFSETQ. This CDR3 reads CASSLSGSPPHEQYF. The CDR3 nucleotides read TGCGCCAGCAGCTTGTCGGGTAGTCCCCCCCACGAGCAGTACTTC.

This chain joins TRBV19 and TRBJ1-3, with 8 bases that match TRBD1. Germline CDR1 LNHDA, CDR2 SQIVND (reference sequence). V trimming: 1 base; J trimming: 2 bases; junction bases outside the gene matches: 7. The CDR3 is made up of 17 amino acids. CDR3 amino acids: CASSIVTDRAAGNTIYF. CDR3 DNA: TGTGCCAGTAGTATAGTTACGGACAGGGCTGCTGGAAACACCATATATTTT.

This clone was counted a single time. V is TRBV2 and J is TRBJ1-1; 7 bases fit TRBD1. The CDR3 totals 14 residues. From germline, CDR1 is SNHLY and CDR2 FYNNEI. V was pared by 7 bases and J by 4 bases, with 9 bases of the junction left unmatched. The CDR3, as DNA: TGTGCCAGCAACCGACAGGGCCTTCTCACTGAAGCTTTCTTT. It codes for CASNRQGLLTEAFF.

This chain joins TRBV27 and TRBJ1-4, with 7 bases lining up with TRBD1. With 5 bases clipped from V and 0 bases from J, the junction kept 3 bases outside the gene matches. Per germline, CDR1 MNHEY and CDR2 SMNVEV (reference sequence). The length of the CDR3 is 15 residues. CDR3 in DNA: TGTGCCAGCAGTCTAACAGGGGCAACTAATGAAAAACTGTTTTTT. Its translation is CASSLTGATNEKLFF.

This sequence joins TRBV5-4 and TRBJ2-3; TRBD2 matches 10 bases. Per the germline V gene, CDR1 is SGHNT and CDR2 is YYREEE (reference sequence). The CDR3 sequence is 17 residues long. The trim removed 4 bases at V and 1 base at J, leaving 9 bases unmatched. The CDR3, as DNA: TGTGCCAGCAGCCCGAAGACTAGCGGGTATCGCACAGATACGCAGTATTTT. Its protein product is CASSPKTSGYRTDTQYF.

The rearrangement joins TRBV7-9 to TRBJ2-3, with D unclear. V lost 6 bases to trimming and J lost 4 bases, with 14 bases between them. This CDR3 region has 14 residues. Germline lookup yields CDR1 SEHNR and CDR2 FQNEAQ (reference sequence). Written as DNA, the CDR3 is TGTGCCAGCAGAGATCCGGAGTCCCCAGATACGCAGTATTTT. It yields the protein CASRDPESPDTQYF.

This chain uses TRBV5-1 with TRBJ2-5; 14 positions match TRBD2. Trimming cost V 4 bases and J 2 bases; bases outside gene matches: 4. The CDR3 is 16 amino acids. Germline V CDR1 and CDR2: SGHRS, YFSETQ. The DNA for the CDR3 is TGCGCCAGCAGCCCCGGGACTAGCGGGGGACAAGAGACCCAGTACTTC. Amino acid sequence: CASSPGTSGGQETQYF.

The chain is built from TRBV27 and TRBJ2-4; 10 nucleotides match TRBD1. The CDR3 is made up of 15 amino acids. V was clipped by 1 base and J by 5 bases; unmatched bases: 2. The germline V gene encodes CDR1 MNHEY and CDR2 SMNVEV (reference sequence). This CDR3 is CASSLYGTGENIQYF. The CDR3 DNA sequence: TGTGCCAGCAGTTTATATGGGACAGGGGAAAACATTCAGTACTTC.